Presented here are 13 T cell receptor beta chains from one specimen sequenced in a study of blood T cells in healthy people across ages. The authors ran a second PCR of about 6 to 12 cycles using a sample-barcoded 5' primer and a J-beta primer mix. TCRdb re-derived calls from the 5' RACE reads in MiXCR, one entry per CDR3 protein. The sample consists of about 1 million distinct CDR3 sequences, 45% of them appearing once. Source material: blood. All receptors derive from a woman aged 60-75 years in good health.

This clonotype was recorded at least ten times. The chain employs TRBV7-6 and TRBJ2-3; D is perhaps TRBD2 (6 bases). The ends were cut back, 1 base at V and 5 bases at J, with 10 bases in the middle. Germline V gene sequence: CDR1 SGHVS, CDR2 FNYEAQ. CDR3 size: 14 residues. The CDR3 nucleotides are TGTGCCAGCAGCTTAGGGAACGGGAGAGATACGCAGTATTTT. Translated, it gives CASSLGNGRDTQYF.

The sample holds many counts of this clonotype. The rearrangement links TRBV6-5 to TRBJ2-5; D is unclear. Between the trimmed V and J ends, which lost 6 bases and 1 base, there was a span of 15 bases. The CDR3 is 15 residues long. Germline V gives CDR1 MNHEY, CDR2 SVGAGI. The DNA for the CDR3 is TGTGCCAGCAGAAACGCCTACGGTACCCAAGAGACCCAGTACTTC. Its protein product is CASRNAYGTQETQYF.

The rearrangement links TRBV9 to TRBJ2-1, with TRBD2 matching 8 bases. Looked up from germline, CDR1 is SGDLS and CDR2 is YYNGEE. V lost 0 bases and J lost 1; bases outside the gene matches: 6. The CDR3 has 17 amino acids. The CDR3 is CASSVEVGRGSYNEQFF. As DNA, the CDR3 is TGTGCCAGCAGCGTAGAAGTCGGGAGGGGTTCCTACAATGAGCAGTTCTTC.

The CDR3 sequence is CASSLVGGSDEQFF. The CDR3 DNA is TGTGCCAGCAGCTTAGTTGGAGGTTCGGATGAGCAGTTCTTC. This chain connects TRBV7-9 to TRBJ2-1; weak D call: TRBD2 (5 bases). The germline V gene has CDR1 SEHNR and CDR2 FQNEAQ (reference sequence). Trimming left V 1 base short and J 8 bases short, with 12 bases between. This CDR3 contains 14 residues.

V usage is TRBV6-1 and J usage is TRBJ2-1, with 10 bases identical to TRBD2. Germline V gene sequence: CDR1 MNHNS, CDR2 SASEGT. The J segment lost 4 bases and the V segment lost 2 bases, leaving 8 bases of the junction unmatched. This CDR3 region has 17 residues. The CDR3 DNA is TGTGCCAGCAGTGAACAATCGACTAGCGGGCTTTACAATGAGCAGTTCTTC. Translation: CASSEQSTSGLYNEQFF.

This clonotype showed up just a few times. The chain carries TRBV12-3 or TRBV12-4 and TRBJ1-6; weak D call: TRBD1 (6 bases). V lost 7 bases to trimming and J lost 9 bases, with 19 bases between them. The CDR3 spans 15 residues. This chain's CDR3 is CASNRGGQRGSPLHF. Written as DNA, the CDR3 is TGTGCCAGCAACCGGGGGGGGCAAAGGGGTTCACCCCTCCACTTT.

This clonotype appeared a few times. The chain is built from TRBV6-5 and TRBJ2-5; possibly TRBD1 or TRBD2 for D (7 bases each). Trimming stripped 6 bases from V and 4 bases from J, with 18 bases between. The germline V gene encodes CDR1 MNHEY and CDR2 SVGAGI. This CDR3 spans 15 amino acids. The CDR3: CASRRHRGGGETQYF. The CDR3 region has the DNA TGTGCCAGCAGAAGACACAGGGGAGGGGGAGAGACCCAGTACTTC.

This chain uses TRBV27 with TRBJ1-4, with 10 bases matching TRBD1. Trimming cost V 6 bases and J 1 base; bases outside gene matches: 14. The CDR3 is 19 residues long. The germline CDR1 and CDR2 sequences are MNHEY and SMNVEV (reference sequence). For the CDR3, the DNA is TGTGCCAGCAGCCTAAGGGGGGGACAGGGGACTAGAACTAATGAAAAACTGTTTTTT. Translating gives CASSLRGGQGTRTNEKLFF.

To note about this clonotype: One end of the junction fails to match germline, which may point to a read error. V is TRBV11-1 and J is TRBJ2-1; the D is unclear. The germline V gene has CDR1 SGHAT and CDR2 FQDESV (reference sequence). The CDR3 is made up of 14 amino acids. As DNA, the CDR3 is TGTGCCAGCAGCTTTCGACGGACCTACAATGAGCTGTTCTTC. This codes for CASSFRRTYNELFF.

The chain is built from TRBV7-9 and TRBJ1-2; 10 nucleotides line up with TRBD1. Germline V CDR1 and CDR2: SEHNR, FQNEAQ (reference sequence). Trimming at V came to 8 bases and at J to 5 bases, leaving 8 bases not matched to a gene. CDR3 length: 14 residues. This chain's CDR3 is CASSGDRGGYGYTF. CDR3 sequence (DNA): TGTGCCAGCTCCGGGGACAGGGGCGGATATGGCTACACCTTC.

This clonotype came up many times. This sequence joins TRBV5-1 and TRBJ2-5, with TRBD1 matching over 7 bases. Losses at the gene ends were 2 bases for V and 2 bases for J; bases not matched to a gene: 9. The germline gives CDR1 SGHRS, CDR2 YFSETQ. The CDR3 covers 16 residues. CDR3: CASSFHPGQSQETQYF. Here the CDR3 DNA reads TGCGCCAGCAGCTTTCATCCGGGACAGTCACAAGAGACCCAGTACTTC.

The gene calls are TRBV7-8 and TRBJ2-5; 8 bases fit TRBD2. CDR1 is SGHVS, CDR2 FQNEAQ, per germline. V shed 1 base, J shed 7 bases, and the junction held 17 bases outside the gene matches. This CDR3 comprises 18 residues. DNA for the CDR3: TGTGCCAGCAGCTTAGTTCCAGCGGGAGCTCCTGGCGGGGGGACCCAGTACTTC. Amino acids: CASSLVPAGAPGGGTQYF.

About this clonotype: The germline gene is not matched at one end of the junction; a read error may be the cause. The V and J genes are TRBV7-9 and TRBJ1-4, with TRBD1 as a possible D gene (6 bases). CDR3 size: 14 residues. CDR1 is SEHNR, CDR2 FQNEAQ, per germline (reference sequence). The CDR3 DNA sequence: TGTGCCAGCAGCCCTAGTGGGGGGCACGAAAAATTGTTTTTT. It specifies CASSPSGGHEKLFF.